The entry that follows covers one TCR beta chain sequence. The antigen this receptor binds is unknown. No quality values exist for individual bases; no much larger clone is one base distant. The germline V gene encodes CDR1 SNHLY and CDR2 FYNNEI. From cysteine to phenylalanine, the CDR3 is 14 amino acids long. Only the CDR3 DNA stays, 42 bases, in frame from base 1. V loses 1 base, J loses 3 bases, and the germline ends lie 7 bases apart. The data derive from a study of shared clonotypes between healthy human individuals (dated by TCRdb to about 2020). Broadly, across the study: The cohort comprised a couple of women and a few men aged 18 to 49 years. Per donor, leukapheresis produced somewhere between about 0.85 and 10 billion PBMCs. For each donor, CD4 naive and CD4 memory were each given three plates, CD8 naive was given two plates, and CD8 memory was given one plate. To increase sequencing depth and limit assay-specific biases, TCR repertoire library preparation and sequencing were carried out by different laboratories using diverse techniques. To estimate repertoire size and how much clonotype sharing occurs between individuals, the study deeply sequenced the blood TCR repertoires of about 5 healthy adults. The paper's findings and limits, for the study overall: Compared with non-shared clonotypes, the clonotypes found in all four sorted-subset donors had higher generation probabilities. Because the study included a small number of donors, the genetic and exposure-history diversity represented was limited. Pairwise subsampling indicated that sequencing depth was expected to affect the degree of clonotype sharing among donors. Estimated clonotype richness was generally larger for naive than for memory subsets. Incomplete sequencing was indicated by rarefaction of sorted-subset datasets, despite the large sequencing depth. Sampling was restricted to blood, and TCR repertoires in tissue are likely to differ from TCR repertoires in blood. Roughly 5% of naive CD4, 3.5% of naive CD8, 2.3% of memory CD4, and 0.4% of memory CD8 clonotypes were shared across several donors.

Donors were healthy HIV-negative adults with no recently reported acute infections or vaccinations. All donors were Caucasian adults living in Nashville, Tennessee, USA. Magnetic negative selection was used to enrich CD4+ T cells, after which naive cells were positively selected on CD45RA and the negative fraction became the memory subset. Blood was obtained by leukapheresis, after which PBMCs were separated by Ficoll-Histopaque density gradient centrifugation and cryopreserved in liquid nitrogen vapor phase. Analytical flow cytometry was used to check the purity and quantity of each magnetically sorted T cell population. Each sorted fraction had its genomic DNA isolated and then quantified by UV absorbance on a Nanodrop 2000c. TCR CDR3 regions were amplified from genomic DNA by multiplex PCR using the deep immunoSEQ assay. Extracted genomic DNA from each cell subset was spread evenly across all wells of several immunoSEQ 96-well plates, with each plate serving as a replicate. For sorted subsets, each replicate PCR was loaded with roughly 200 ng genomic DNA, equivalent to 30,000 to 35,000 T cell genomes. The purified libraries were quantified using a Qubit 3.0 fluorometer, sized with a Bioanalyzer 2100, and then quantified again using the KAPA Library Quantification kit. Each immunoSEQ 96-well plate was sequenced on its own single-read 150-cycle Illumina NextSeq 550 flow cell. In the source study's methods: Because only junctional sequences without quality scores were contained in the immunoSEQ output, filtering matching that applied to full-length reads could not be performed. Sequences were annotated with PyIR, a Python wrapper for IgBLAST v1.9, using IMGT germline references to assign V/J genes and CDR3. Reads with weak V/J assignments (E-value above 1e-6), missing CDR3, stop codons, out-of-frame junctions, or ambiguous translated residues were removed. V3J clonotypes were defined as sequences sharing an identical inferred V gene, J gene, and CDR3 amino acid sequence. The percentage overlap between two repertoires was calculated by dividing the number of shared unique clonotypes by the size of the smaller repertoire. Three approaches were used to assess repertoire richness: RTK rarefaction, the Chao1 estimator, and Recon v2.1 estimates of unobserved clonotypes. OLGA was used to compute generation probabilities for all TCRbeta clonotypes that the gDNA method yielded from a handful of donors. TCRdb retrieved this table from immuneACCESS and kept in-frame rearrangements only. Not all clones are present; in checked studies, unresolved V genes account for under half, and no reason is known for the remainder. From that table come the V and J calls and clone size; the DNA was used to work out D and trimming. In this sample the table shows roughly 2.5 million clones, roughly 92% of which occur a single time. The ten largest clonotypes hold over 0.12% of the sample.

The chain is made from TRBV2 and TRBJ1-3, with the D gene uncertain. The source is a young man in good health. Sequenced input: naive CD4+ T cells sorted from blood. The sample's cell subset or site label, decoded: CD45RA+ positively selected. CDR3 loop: CASSEVGVGNTIYF. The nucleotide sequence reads TGTGCCAGCAGTGAAGTCGGGGTTGGAAACACCATATATTTT.